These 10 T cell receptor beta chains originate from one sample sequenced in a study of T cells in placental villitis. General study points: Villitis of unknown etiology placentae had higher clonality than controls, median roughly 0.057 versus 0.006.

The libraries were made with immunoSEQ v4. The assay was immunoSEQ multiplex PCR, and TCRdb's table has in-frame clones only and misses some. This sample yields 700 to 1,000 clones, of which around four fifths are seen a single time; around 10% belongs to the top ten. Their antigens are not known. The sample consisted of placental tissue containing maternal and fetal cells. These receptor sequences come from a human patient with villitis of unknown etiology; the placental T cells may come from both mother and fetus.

The CDR3 sequence is CASSPDSYNQPQHF. The CDR3 region has the DNA TGTGCCAGCAGTCCGGACAGCTACAATCAGCCCCAGCATTTT. The chain has TRBV27 and TRBJ1-5; tentative D call: TRBD1 (6 bases). Germline CDR1 MNHEY, CDR2 SMNVEV (reference sequence). This CDR3 is built from 14 residues. V was cut by 5 bases and J by 3 bases, with 11 bases left in between.

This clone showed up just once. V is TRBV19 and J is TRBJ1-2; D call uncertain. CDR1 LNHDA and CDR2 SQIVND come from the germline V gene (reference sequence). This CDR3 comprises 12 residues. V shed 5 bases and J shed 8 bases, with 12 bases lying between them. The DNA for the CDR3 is TGTGCCAGTAGTTTGGGCCATGGAGGCTACACCTTC. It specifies CASSLGHGGYTF. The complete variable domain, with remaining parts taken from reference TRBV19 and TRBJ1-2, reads DGGITQSPKYLFRKEGQNVTLSCEQNLNHDAMYWYRQDPGQGLRLIYYSQIVNDFQKGDIAEGYSVSREKKESFPLTVTSAQKNPTAFYLCASSLGHGGYTFGSGTRLTVV.

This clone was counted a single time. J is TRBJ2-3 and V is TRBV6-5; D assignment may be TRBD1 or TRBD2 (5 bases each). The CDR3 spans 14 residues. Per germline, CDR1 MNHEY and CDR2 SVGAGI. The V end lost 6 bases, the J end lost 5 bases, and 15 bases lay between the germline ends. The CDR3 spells CASRSTPGRDTQYF. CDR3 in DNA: TGTGCCAGCAGATCCACCCCGGGGCGAGATACGCAGTATTTT.

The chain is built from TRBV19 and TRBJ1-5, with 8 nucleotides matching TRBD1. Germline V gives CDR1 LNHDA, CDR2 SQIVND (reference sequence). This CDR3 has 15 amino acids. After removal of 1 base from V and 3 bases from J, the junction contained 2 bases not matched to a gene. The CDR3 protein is CASSIGDRYNQPQHF. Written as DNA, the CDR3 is TGTGCCAGTAGTATAGGGGACAGGTACAATCAGCCCCAGCATTTT.

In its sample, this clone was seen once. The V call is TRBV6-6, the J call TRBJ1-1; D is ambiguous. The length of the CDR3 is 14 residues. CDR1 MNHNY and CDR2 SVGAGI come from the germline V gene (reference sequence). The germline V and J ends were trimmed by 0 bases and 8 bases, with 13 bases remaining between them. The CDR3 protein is CASSYSIERLEAFF. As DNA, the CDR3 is TGTGCCAGCAGTTACTCGATTGAGCGGCTAGAAGCTTTCTTT.

The CDR3 DNA is TGTGCCAGCAGTGAAGCACCCGGGAGTGCAGATACGCAGTATTTT. Translated, it gives CASSEAPGSADTQYF. The V and J genes are TRBV6-1 and TRBJ2-3; D may be TRBD2 (6 bases). Trimming removed 0 bases at V and 4 bases at J, with 11 bases between. The germline CDR1 and CDR2 sequences are MNHNS and SASEGT. There are 15 residues in the CDR3.

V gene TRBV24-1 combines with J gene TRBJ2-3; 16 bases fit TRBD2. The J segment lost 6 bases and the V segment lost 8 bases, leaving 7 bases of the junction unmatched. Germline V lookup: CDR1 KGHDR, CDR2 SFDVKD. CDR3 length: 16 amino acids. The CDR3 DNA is TGTGCCACCACCCCGGGACTAGCGGGAGGGATGGATACGCAGTATTTT. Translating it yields CATTPGLAGGMDTQYF.

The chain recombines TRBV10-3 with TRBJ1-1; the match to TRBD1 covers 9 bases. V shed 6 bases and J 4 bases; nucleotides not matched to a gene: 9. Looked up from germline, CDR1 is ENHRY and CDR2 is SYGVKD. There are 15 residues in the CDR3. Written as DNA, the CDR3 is TGTGCCATCAGCGGGACAGGGTTGAGGGGCACTGAAGCTTTCTTT. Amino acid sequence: CAISGTGLRGTEAFF.

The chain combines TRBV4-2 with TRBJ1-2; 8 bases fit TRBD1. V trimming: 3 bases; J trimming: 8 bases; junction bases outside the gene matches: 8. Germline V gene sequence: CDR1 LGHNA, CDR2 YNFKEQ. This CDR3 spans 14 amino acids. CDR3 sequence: CASSQLDRGRGYTF. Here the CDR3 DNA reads TGTGCCAGCAGCCAGCTAGACAGGGGTCGCGGCTACACCTTC.

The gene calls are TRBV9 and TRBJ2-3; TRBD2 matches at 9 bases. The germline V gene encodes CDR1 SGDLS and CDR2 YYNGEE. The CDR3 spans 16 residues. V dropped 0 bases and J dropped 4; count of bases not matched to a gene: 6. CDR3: CASSVGSSGGSDTQYF. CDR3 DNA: TGTGCCAGCAGCGTAGGAAGTAGCGGGGGCTCAGATACGCAGTATTTT.